The clone carrying this TCR beta chain appeared many times. Next came a second PCR, run for 7 to 11 cycles, which used a sample-barcoded 5' primer along with a J-beta primer mix. Using its own MiXCR run on the 5' RACE reads, TCRdb lists one record per CDR3 protein. The table includes roughly 1,800,000 distinct CDR3 sequences, 49% detected once. This entry comes from a study of blood T cells in healthy people across ages. The TCR originated in a woman in her thirties or forties in good health. The sample was blood.

CDR3 region: CSVGTDTQYF. CDR3 sequence (DNA): TGCAGCGTTGGGACAGATACGCAGTATTTT. The J gene is TRBJ2-3, the V gene TRBV29-1; D is uncertain. CDR3 length: 10 residues. The germline V gene encodes CDR1 SQVTM and CDR2 ANQGSEA. Deletions cut 4 bases from V and 3 bases from J, with 2 bases between.